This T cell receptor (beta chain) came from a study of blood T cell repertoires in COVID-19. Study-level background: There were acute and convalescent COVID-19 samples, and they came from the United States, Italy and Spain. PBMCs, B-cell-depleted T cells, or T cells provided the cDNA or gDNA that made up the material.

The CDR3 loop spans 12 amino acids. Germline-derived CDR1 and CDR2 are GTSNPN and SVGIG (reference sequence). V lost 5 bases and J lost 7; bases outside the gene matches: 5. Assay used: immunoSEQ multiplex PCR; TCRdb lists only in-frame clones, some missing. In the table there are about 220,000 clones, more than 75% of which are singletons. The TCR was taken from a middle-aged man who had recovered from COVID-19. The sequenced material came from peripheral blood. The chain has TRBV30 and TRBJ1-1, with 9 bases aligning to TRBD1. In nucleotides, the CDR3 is TGTGCCTGGGGACAGGGGAGAGGTGAAGCTTTCTTT. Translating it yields CAWGQGRGEAFF. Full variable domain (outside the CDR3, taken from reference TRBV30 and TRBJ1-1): SQTIHQWPATLVQPVGSPLSLECTVEGTSNPNLYWYRQAAGRGLQLLFYSVGIGQISSEVPQNLSASRPQDRQFILSSKKLLLSDSGFYLCAWGQGRGEAFFGQGTRLTVV.